The 23 T cell receptor beta chains in this list originate from one sample, sequenced in a study of blood T cells in healthy people across ages. A second PCR, run for roughly 7 to 12 cycles, used a sample-barcoded 5' primer plus a J-beta primer mix. From the 5' RACE reads, TCRdb called clonotypes with MiXCR, one entry per CDR3 protein. The sample contains about 900,000 distinct CDR3 sequences, around 49% of which appear only once. The sequencing input was blood. These receptors were taken from a man under 40 in good health.

The V gene is TRBV20-1, the J gene TRBJ2-1; TRBD1 might be the D (6 bases). CDR3 length: 16 residues. Germline CDR1 DFQATT, CDR2 SNEGSKA (reference sequence). V was cut by 5 bases and J by 2 bases, with 19 bases left in between. The CDR3 region is CSAWDTHHSTYNEQFF. The CDR3 DNA follows: TGCAGTGCTTGGGACACCCACCACTCTACCTACAATGAGCAGTTCTTC.

The genes are TRBV3-1 and TRBJ1-2; the match to TRBD1 covers 9 bases. The CDR3 is 16 residues long. With 0 bases clipped from V and 5 bases from J, the junction kept 7 bases outside the gene matches. CDR1 LGHDT and CDR2 YNNKEL come from the germline V gene (reference sequence). For the CDR3, the DNA is TGTGCCAGCAGCCAAGAATGGGGACAGGGCAGATATGGCTACACCTTC. This encodes CASSQEWGQGRYGYTF.

This chain joins TRBV12-3 or TRBV12-4 and TRBJ1-2; D ambiguous. This CDR3 comprises 13 residues. Trimming removed 5 bases from V and 4 bases from J, with 11 bases in between. DNA of the CDR3: TGTGCCAGCAGTGTTTTACGTCTCTATGGCTACACCTTC. It encodes CASSVLRLYGYTF.

The chain carries TRBV29-1 and TRBJ2-1, with D unclear. CDR1 is SQVTM, CDR2 ANQGSEA, per germline. This CDR3 spans 14 amino acids. Trimming took 3 bases from V and 0 from J, leaving 9 bases between them. The CDR3 is CSVDGVSSYNEQFF. The CDR3 coding sequence is TGCAGCGTTGACGGTGTGAGCTCCTACAATGAGCAGTTCTTC.

V gene TRBV12-3 or TRBV12-4 combines with J gene TRBJ1-2, with TRBD1 matching 8 bases. Trimming cost V 7 bases and J 10 bases; bases outside gene matches: 11. This CDR3 is 13 amino acids long. CDR3 nucleotide sequence: TGTGCCAGCACTCCCTCGGGACAGGTTTCCTACACCTTC. This encodes CASTPSGQVSYTF.

The V call is TRBV3-1, the J call TRBJ2-6, with D hard to call. Germline V lookup: CDR1 LGHDT, CDR2 YNNKEL (reference sequence). Trimming stripped 4 bases from V and 4 bases from J, with 8 bases between. This CDR3 has 14 amino acids. CDR3 sequence (DNA): TGTGCCAGCAGCCTTCAGGCCGGGGCCAACGTCCTGACTTTC. Its protein product is CASSLQAGANVLTF.

The chain uses TRBV11-2 and TRBJ2-6; D remains unclear. Trimming left V 6 bases short and J 0 bases short, with 18 bases between. Looked up from germline, CDR1 is SGHAT and CDR2 is FQNNGV. The CDR3 sequence is 18 residues long. The CDR3 sequence is CASRAKLIGRSGANVLTF. The DNA for the CDR3 is TGTGCCAGCAGGGCTAAATTAATAGGGCGCTCTGGGGCCAACGTCCTGACTTTC.

The J gene is TRBJ2-1, the V gene TRBV25-1; D perhaps matches TRBD2 (6 bases). Germline V CDR1 and CDR2: MGHDK, SYGVNS. The V end lost 8 bases, the J end lost 11 bases, and 22 bases lay between the germline ends. The CDR3 is 14 amino acids. CDR3 amino acids: CASSSDYLIGKQFF. The CDR3 DNA reads as TGTGCCAGCTCGTCGGACTACCTGATCGGTAAGCAGTTCTTC.

The gene calls are TRBV28 and TRBJ2-7; no definite D call. The CDR3 loop spans 12 amino acids. Germline lookup yields CDR1 MDHEN and CDR2 SYDVKM. Trimming took 7 bases from V and 0 from J, leaving 7 bases between them. Written as DNA, the CDR3 is TGTGCCAGCACCCCTGGCTCCTACGAGCAGTACTTC. Its translation is CASTPGSYEQYF.

V usage is TRBV6-1 and J usage is TRBJ2-7; D gene ambiguous. Trimming removed 3 bases at V and 3 bases at J, with 6 bases between. CDR3 length: 12 amino acids. CDR1 and CDR2 from the germline V gene are MNHNS and SASEGT. Written as DNA, the CDR3 is TGTGCCAGCAGTGACACAATCTACGAGCAGTACTTC. Protein sequence: CASSDTIYEQYF.

On this clonotype: A read error may produce the germline difference seen at one junction end. The chain is built from TRBV9 and TRBJ1-5; D is ambiguous. The CDR3 is 14 residues long. Per the germline V gene, CDR1 is SGDLS and CDR2 is YYNGEE. In nucleotides, the CDR3 is TGTGCCAGCAGCGTAGCAGATAGCAATCAGCTCCAGCATTTT. The encoded protein is CASSVADSNQLQHF. The variable domain in full, with the rest retrieved from reference TRBV9 and TRBJ1-5, is DSGVTQTPKHLITATGQRVTLRCSPRSGDLSVYWYQQSLDQGLQFLIQYYNGEERAKGNILERFSAQQFPDLHSELNLSSLELGDSALYFCASSVADSNQLQHFGDGTRLSIL.

The J gene is TRBJ1-1, the V gene TRBV5-1; D unresolved. Germline V gene lookup returns CDR1 SGHRS and CDR2 YFSETQ. There are 15 residues in the CDR3. Trimming shortened V by 0 bases and J by 2 bases, and 11 bases separated the two germline ends. CDR3 nucleotide sequence: TGCGCCAGCAGCTTGGCGTCGTCTTCTAACACTGAAGCTTTCTTT. This translates into CASSLASSSNTEAFF.

The CDR3 DNA sequence: TGTGCCAGCAGCCCAGGGGGGAATGCTGGCTACACCTTC. Protein sequence: CASSPGGNAGYTF. The J gene is TRBJ1-2, the V gene TRBV11-2; 7 nucleotides agree with TRBD1. The CDR3 has 13 residues. Germline V gene sequence: CDR1 SGHAT, CDR2 FQNNGV. V trimming: 5 bases; J trimming: 7 bases; junction bases outside the gene matches: 7.

The gene calls are TRBV5-1 and TRBJ2-7; D might be TRBD1 or TRBD2, each matching 5 bases. Trimming removed 2 bases at V and 2 bases at J, with 14 bases between. The length of the CDR3 is 15 residues. Germline CDR1 SGHRS, CDR2 YFSETQ. CDR3 residues: CASSFRGEGTYEQYF. CDR3 sequence (DNA): TGCGCCAGCAGCTTCCGGGGCGAAGGGACCTACGAGCAGTACTTC.

The V gene is TRBV7-9, the J gene TRBJ2-3; D might be TRBD1 (6 bases). Germline V gene lookup returns CDR1 SEHNR and CDR2 FQNEAQ (reference sequence). CDR3 length: 15 amino acids. Trimming took 5 bases from V and 2 from J, leaving 14 bases between them. The CDR3 DNA is TGTGCCAGCAGCCCCCGACAGGAAGTCACAGATACGCAGTATTTT. Translation gives CASSPRQEVTDTQYF. The full variable domain, in which reference TRBV7-9 and TRBJ2-3 provide the parts outside the CDR3, is DTGVSQNPRHKITKRGQNVTFRCDPISEHNRLYWYRQTLGQGPEFLTYFQNEAQLEKSRLLSDRFSAERPKGSFSTLEIQRTEQGDSAMYLCASSPRQEVTDTQYFGPGTRLTVL.

V and J are TRBV11-2 and TRBJ2-5; TRBD1 is a possible D gene (6 bases). V was trimmed by 5 bases and J by 2 bases, leaving 15 bases between them. Germline CDR1 SGHAT, CDR2 FQNNGV. There are 15 residues in the CDR3. CDR3 nucleotide sequence: TGTGCCAGCAGCCGGGGAGTACAGGGTCAAGAGACCCAGTACTTC. Its protein is CASSRGVQGQETQYF.

The V and J genes are TRBV7-9 and TRBJ2-1; perhaps TRBD1 as D (6 bases). Germline V lookup: CDR1 SEHNR, CDR2 FQNEAQ (reference sequence). With 6 bases removed from V and 5 bases from J, the gap between germline ends came to 11 bases. This CDR3 comprises 13 residues. CDR3 sequence: CASSWQGHNEQFF. The CDR3 DNA follows: TGTGCCAGCAGTTGGCAGGGGCACAATGAGCAGTTCTTC.

This chain joins TRBV20-1 and TRBJ2-7, with 9 positions matching TRBD2. The J segment lost 7 bases and the V segment lost 7 bases, leaving 11 bases of the junction unmatched. The CDR3 totals 13 residues. In germline, CDR1 is DFQATT, CDR2 SNEGSKA (reference sequence). In DNA form, the CDR3 reads TGCAGTGAAAGTGGACTAGCGAGGGGGGAGCAGTACTTC. It yields the protein CSESGLARGEQYF.

The chain uses TRBV5-1 and TRBJ2-1, with 14 bases fitting TRBD2. With V trimmed by 3 bases and J by 9 bases, 8 bases remained unmatched. The CDR3 has 16 amino acids. Germline CDR1 and CDR2: SGHRS and YFSETQ. The CDR3 DNA follows: TGCGCCAGCAGCTGGGGACTAGCGGGGGCCCAGGGTGAGCAGTTCTTC. It specifies CASSWGLAGAQGEQFF.

This clonotype was seen more than once but under ten times. This chain connects TRBV10-3 to TRBJ2-3; TRBD2 is a possible D gene (6 bases). Trimming cost V 5 bases and J 3 bases, with 15 bases left between them. CDR1 is ENHRY and CDR2 is SYGVKD in the germline V gene. CDR3 length equals 15 residues. In nucleotides, the CDR3 is TGTGCCATCAGTTCCGGGACTGCGGGGACAGATACGCAGTATTTT. Translated: CAISSGTAGTDTQYF.

A few counts support this clonotype. This chain's CDR3 is CASSSTRLAGTEQFF. The CDR3 bases are TGTGCCAGCAGCTCCACCAGACTAGCGGGGACGGAGCAGTTCTTC. The rearrangement links TRBV7-9 to TRBJ2-1; 11 bases are a match to TRBD2. Germline CDR1 and CDR2: SEHNR and FQNEAQ (reference sequence). The CDR3 totals 15 residues. The trim removed 4 bases at V and 10 bases at J, leaving 9 bases unmatched.

The chain is built from TRBV20-1 and TRBJ2-3, with 8 positions matching TRBD2. The CDR3 totals 15 residues. The germline CDR1 and CDR2 sequences are DFQATT and SNEGSKA (reference sequence). V gave up 2 bases and J gave up 2 bases; unmatched junction bases: 6. CDR3 residues: CSARPASGFTDTQYF. CDR3 bases: TGCAGTGCTAGACCGGCTAGCGGGTTCACAGATACGCAGTATTTT.

J is TRBJ1-6 and V is TRBV7-3, with D possibly being TRBD1 (5 bases). Germline loops: CDR1 SGHTA, CDR2 FQGTGA. The CDR3 extends over 14 amino acids. V was clipped by 5 bases and J by 9 bases, with 14 bases between them. CDR3 coding DNA: TGTGCCAGCAGCAAGCATCAGGGCGTTTCACCCCTCCACTTT. Amino acid sequence: CASSKHQGVSPLHF. The full variable domain, in which reference TRBV7-3 and TRBJ1-6 provide the parts outside the CDR3, is GAGVSQTPSNKVTEKGKYVELRCDPISGHTALYWYRQSLGQGPEFLIYFQGTGAADDSGLPNDRFFAVRPEGSVSTLKIQRTERGDSAVYLCASSKHQGVSPLHFGNGTRLTVT.